This entry lists 15 T cell receptor beta chains sequenced from one sample in a study of control samples from healthy donors and cancer patients. Generated by immunoSEQ multiplex PCR, the TCRdb table keeps only in-frame clones and is missing some. The sample records 90,000 to 100,000 clones, around 82% being singletons. The sequencing input was blood. The receptors were sampled from a man in his sixties in good health.

The chain uses TRBV5-1 and TRBJ2-7; 13 nucleotides align to TRBD2. Per the germline V gene, CDR1 is SGHRS and CDR2 is YFSETQ. Trimming at V came to 4 bases and at J to 6 bases, leaving 7 bases not matched to a gene. The CDR3 runs to 15 residues. CDR3 nucleotide sequence: TGCGCCAGCAGCGGGAGGACTAGCGGGAGTTCCGAGCAGTACTTC. Its protein is CASSGRTSGSSEQYF.

The chain carries TRBV2 and TRBJ1-5; possible D gene TRBD1, 6 bases. Germline V gene sequence: CDR1 SNHLY, CDR2 FYNNEI. The ends were cut back, 8 bases at V and 3 bases at J, with 11 bases in the middle. The CDR3 spans 13 residues. DNA for the CDR3: TGTGCCAGCGAAAGGGACAACAATCAGCCCCAGCATTTT. Translation: CASERDNNQPQHF.

This chain uses TRBV3-1 (or the pseudogene TRBV3-2) with TRBJ2-5, with 10 bases identical to TRBD2. The CDR3 extends over 14 amino acids. Per the germline V gene, CDR1 is LGHDT and CDR2 is YNNKEL (reference sequence). The ends lost 8 bases at V and 1 base at J; junction bases unmatched: 4. CDR3 residues: CASGSGGAQETQYF. CDR3 nucleotides: TGTGCCAGCGGGAGCGGGGGGGCCCAAGAGACCCAGTACTTC.

The CDR3 loop is CASSETETPIRGGNPGELFF. CDR3 nucleotide sequence: TGTGCCAGCAGTGAAACCGAGACCCCCATAAGAGGGGGCAACCCCGGGGAGCTGTTTTTT. The J gene is TRBJ2-2, the V gene TRBV6-1; 7 bases agree with TRBD1. The V and J ends lost 2 bases and 6 bases, in that order; junction bases with no gene match: 21. This CDR3 region has 20 residues. Germline lookup yields CDR1 MNHNS and CDR2 SASEGT.

The V and J genes are TRBV7-8 and TRBJ2-3; D might be TRBD2 (6 bases). Germline V CDR1 and CDR2: SGHVS, FQNEAQ. The CDR3 extends over 13 amino acids. Trimming removed 1 base from V and 9 bases from J, with 11 bases in between. CDR3 loop: CASSLVSGETQYF. In DNA, the CDR3 is TGTGCCAGCAGCTTAGTATCGGGAGAGACGCAGTATTTT.

The chain employs TRBV4-2 and TRBJ1-3, with a tentative D call TRBD1 (5 bases). V dropped 0 bases and J dropped 4 bases, with 13 bases sitting between them. The CDR3 has 16 residues. Germline CDR1 LGHNA, CDR2 YNFKEQ. This CDR3 reads CASSQDGAWGGNTIYF. CDR3 nucleotide sequence: TGTGCCAGCAGCCAAGACGGGGCCTGGGGAGGAAACACCATATATTTT.

The chain has TRBV10-1 and TRBJ2-7; D is possibly TRBD1 (5 bases). Germline CDR1 is WNHNN and CDR2 is SYGVQD (reference sequence). The CDR3 loop spans 14 amino acids. V gave up 5 bases and J gave up 3 bases, with 14 bases separating them. This chain's CDR3 is CASSFRDRGYEQYF. The CDR3 bases are TGCGCCAGCAGTTTCAGGGATCGCGGCTACGAGCAGTACTTC.

The V gene is TRBV6-1, the J gene TRBJ2-7, with TRBD1 matching 9 bases. The CDR3 is made up of 15 amino acids. Germline V gene sequence: CDR1 MNHNS, CDR2 SASEGT. V was clipped by 1 base and J by 1 base; unmatched bases: 2. The CDR3 region has the DNA TGTGCCAGCAGTGAAGAAGGGACAGGGTCCTACGAGCAGTACTTC. It encodes CASSEEGTGSYEQYF.

The chain has TRBV5-1 and TRBJ2-7; 8 nucleotides agree with TRBD1. V shed 2 bases and J 2 bases; nucleotides not matched to a gene: 6. CDR1 is SGHRS and CDR2 is YFSETQ in the germline V gene. CDR3 length: 15 amino acids. The CDR3 reads CASSFSSQGAYEQYF. CDR3 nucleotides: TGCGCCAGCAGCTTTTCATCACAGGGGGCCTACGAGCAGTACTTC.

V gene TRBV9 combines with J gene TRBJ1-4; 7 nucleotides match TRBD1. CDR1 and CDR2 (germline): SGDLS, YYNGEE. J lost 10 bases, V lost 2 bases, and 11 bases had no gene match. The length of the CDR3 is 15 residues. The CDR3 protein is CASSVGTADGGKLFF. CDR3 nucleotides: TGTGCCAGCAGCGTTGGGACAGCGGATGGAGGAAAACTGTTTTTT.

J is TRBJ2-2 and V is TRBV7-9; unclear D gene. The CDR3 runs to 12 residues. The V gene lost 1 base and the J gene lost 4 bases, with 1 base spanning the gap. Germline assignment: CDR1 SEHNR and CDR2 FQNEAQ (reference sequence). CDR3 sequence (DNA): TGTGCCAGCAGCTTAGGCACCGGGGAGCTGTTTTTT. This encodes CASSLGTGELFF.

The chain couples TRBV4-2 to TRBJ2-3; the D gene is possibly TRBD1 (6 bases). This CDR3 is 13 amino acids long. Per germline, CDR1 LGHNA and CDR2 YNFKEQ. The V end lost 4 bases, the J end lost 5 bases, and 10 bases lay between the germline ends. The CDR3: CASSRPGEDTQYF. CDR3 DNA sequence: TGTGCCAGCAGCCGACCAGGGGAAGATACGCAGTATTTT.

This clone was seen just once. This rearrangement joins TRBV27 to TRBJ1-6; D is unresolved. Trimming removed 8 bases from V and 7 bases from J, with 9 bases in between. The CDR3 has 12 residues. The germline V gene encodes CDR1 MNHEY and CDR2 SMNVEV (reference sequence). The CDR3, as DNA: TGTGCCAGCCGGACGGGGAATTCACCCCTCCACTTT. Protein sequence: CASRTGNSPLHF.

This clone was recorded only once. This chain joins TRBV30 and TRBJ1-3; possible D gene TRBD1, 6 bases. Germline-derived CDR1 and CDR2 are GTSNPN and SVGIG (reference sequence). Between the trimmed V and J ends, which lost 5 bases and 4 bases, there was a span of 24 bases. CDR3 size: 17 residues. The CDR3 DNA is TGTGCCTGGTTCCCACAGGGACTCGGTTTAGTAGGAAACACCATATATTTT. Translation gives CAWFPQGLGLVGNTIYF.

The chain is built from TRBV6-6 and TRBJ2-5; no clear D. Germline V gene sequence: CDR1 MNHNY, CDR2 SVGAGI (reference sequence). The CDR3 loop spans 12 amino acids. V lost 5 bases and J 5 bases, leaving 9 bases between the germline ends. This CDR3 reads CASSPRRETQYF. CDR3 in DNA: TGTGCCAGCAGTCCCCGCCGGGAGACCCAGTACTTC.